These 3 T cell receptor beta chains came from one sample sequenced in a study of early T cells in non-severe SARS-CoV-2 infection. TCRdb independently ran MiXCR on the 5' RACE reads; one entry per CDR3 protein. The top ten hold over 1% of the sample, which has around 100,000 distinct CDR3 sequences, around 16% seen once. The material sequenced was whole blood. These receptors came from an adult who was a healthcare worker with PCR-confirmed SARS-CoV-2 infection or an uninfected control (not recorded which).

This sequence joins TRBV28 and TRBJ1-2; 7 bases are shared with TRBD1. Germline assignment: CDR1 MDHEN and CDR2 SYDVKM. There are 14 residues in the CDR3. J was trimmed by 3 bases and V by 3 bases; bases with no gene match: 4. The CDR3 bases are TGTGCCAGCAGTTTCTCACAGGGGTACTATGGCTACACCTTC. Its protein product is CASSFSQGYYGYTF.

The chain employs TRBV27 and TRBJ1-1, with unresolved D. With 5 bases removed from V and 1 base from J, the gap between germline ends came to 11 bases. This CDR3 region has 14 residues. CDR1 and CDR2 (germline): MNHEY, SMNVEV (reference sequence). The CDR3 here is CASSPMGKNTEAFF. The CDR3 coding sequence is TGTGCCAGCAGTCCGATGGGAAAGAACACTGAAGCTTTCTTT.

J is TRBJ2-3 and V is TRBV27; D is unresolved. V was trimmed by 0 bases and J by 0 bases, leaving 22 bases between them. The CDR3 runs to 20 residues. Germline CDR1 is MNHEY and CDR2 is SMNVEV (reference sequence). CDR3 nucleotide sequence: TGTGCCAGCAGTTTATCTCGGAAAGGGTGGGCTGCTACTAGCACAGATACGCAGTATTTT. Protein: CASSLSRKGWAATSTDTQYF.